Each of the 23 T cell receptor beta chains below was sequenced from the same sample in a study of T-cell reconstitution after alpha-beta-depleted transplantation in children. The authors prepared the TCRbeta library with unique molecular identifiers. TCRdb passed the PCR reads through MiXCR, listing each CDR3 protein once. The table records hundreds of thousands of distinct CDR3 sequences, more than 10% of them present only once. The sequencing here drew on PBMCs, taken from the stem cell graft. All receptors come from a human donor who donated a stem cell graft to a child with Fanconi anemia.

The CDR3 DNA is TGCAGTGCTAGAGGGGACAGTCACTATGGCTACACCTTC. Amino acids: CSARGDSHYGYTF. This rearrangement joins TRBV20-1 to TRBJ1-2; 7 bases match TRBD1. This CDR3 comprises 13 residues. Germline CDR1 DFQATT, CDR2 SNEGSKA (reference sequence). With V trimmed by 1 base and J by 3 bases, 2 bases remained unmatched.

The chain employs TRBV20-1 and TRBJ2-2, with no clear D. The CDR3 is 14 residues long. The germline V and J ends were trimmed by 0 bases and 3 bases, with 8 bases remaining between them. Germline V gives CDR1 DFQATT, CDR2 SNEGSKA (reference sequence). DNA of the CDR3: TGCAGTGCTAGAGATAACGCCGACACCGGGGAGCTGTTTTTT. Protein sequence: CSARDNADTGELFF.

This clonotype was recorded at least ten times. The chain carries TRBV10-3 and TRBJ1-2, with 7 bases identical to TRBD1. With 3 bases clipped from V and 1 base from J, the junction kept 8 bases outside the gene matches. Germline V gene sequence: CDR1 ENHRY, CDR2 SYGVKD. This CDR3 has 16 residues. The CDR3 DNA follows: TGTGCCATCAGTGAAGCGGACAGGACTATTAACTATGGCTACACCTTC. It encodes CAISEADRTINYGYTF.

A few counts support this clonotype. V and J are TRBV6-2 or TRBV6-3 and TRBJ1-1; TRBD1 agrees at 10 bases. The CDR3 is 15 residues long. Per the germline V gene, CDR1 is MNHEY and CDR2 is SVGEGT. The J segment lost 10 bases and the V segment lost 2 bases, leaving 10 bases of the junction unmatched. Written as DNA, the CDR3 is TGTGCCAGCAGTTACACCGGGACAGGGGCCACGGGAGCTTTCTTT. This codes for CASSYTGTGATGAFF.

The rearrangement uses TRBV20-1 and TRBJ2-2; tentatively, D is TRBD1 (5 bases). V shed 5 bases and J shed 0 bases, with 16 bases lying between them. CDR1 and CDR2 from the germline V gene are DFQATT and SNEGSKA (reference sequence). This CDR3 comprises 16 residues. In nucleotides, the CDR3 is TGCAGTGCTCCCGGACACTCGTACGCGAACACCGGGGAGCTGTTTTTT. Translated, it gives CSAPGHSYANTGELFF.

This clonotype was seen repeatedly, ten times or more. The rearrangement uses TRBV15 and TRBJ1-4, with TRBD1 matching over 8 bases. CDR3 length equals 13 residues. Unmatched junction bases numbered 3, after V lost 8 bases and J lost 4 bases. Germline-derived CDR1 and CDR2 are LNHNV and YYDKDF (reference sequence). DNA of the CDR3: TGTGCCACCGGGACAGGAGTTAATGAAAAACTGTTTTTT. This gives the protein CATGTGVNEKLFF.

This clonotype was observed at least ten times. This chain joins TRBV10-1 and TRBJ2-3; D is possibly TRBD1 or TRBD2 (7 bases each). V shed 3 bases and J shed 8 bases, with 21 bases lying between them. The CDR3 loop spans 16 amino acids. CDR1 and CDR2 from the germline V gene are WNHNN and SYGVQD (reference sequence). The CDR3 protein is CASSDATGEGYGTQYF. The CDR3 DNA sequence: TGCGCCAGCAGTGATGCTACAGGGGAGGGGTACGGTACGCAGTATTTT.

The chain joins TRBV2 to TRBJ2-4; 8 positions agree with TRBD1. CDR3 length: 17 residues. Germline V CDR1 and CDR2: SNHLY, FYNNEI. Germline trimming cut 1 base from V and 1 base from J; bases unmatched to any gene: 6. The CDR3 protein is CASSEGGQAGAKNIQYF. The CDR3 bases are TGTGCCAGCAGTGAAGGGGGACAGGCAGGGGCCAAAAACATTCAGTACTTC.

CDR3 coding DNA: TGCAGTGCTAACGGACTAGTAACAGATACGCAGTATTTT. This codes for CSANGLVTDTQYF. The chain recombines TRBV20-1 with TRBJ2-3; 7 bases are shared with TRBD2. Germline V gene sequence: CDR1 DFQATT, CDR2 SNEGSKA (reference sequence). This CDR3 comprises 13 residues. Trimming took 4 bases from V and 3 from J; bases not matched to a gene: 4.

This clonotype was counted a few times. The chain couples TRBV5-6 to TRBJ2-3, with 8 bases lining up with TRBD2. V lost 0 bases and J lost 4; bases outside the gene matches: 4. The CDR3 sequence is 15 residues long. In germline, CDR1 is SGHDT, CDR2 YYEEEE. This chain's CDR3 is CASSLAGGGPDTQYF. As DNA, the CDR3 is TGTGCCAGCAGCTTGGCCGGGGGGGGACCAGATACGCAGTATTTT.

The V gene is TRBV5-1, the J gene TRBJ2-2; 7 positions agree with TRBD2. The CDR3 is 14 residues long. CDR1 and CDR2 from the germline V gene are SGHRS and YFSETQ. The junction had 4 bases not matched to a gene; V was cut back by 2 bases and J by 6 bases. The CDR3 coding sequence is TGCGCCAGCAGCTTTTCAGCGGGGCCCGGGGAGCTGTTTTTT. Translated, it gives CASSFSAGPGELFF. The variable domain in full, with the rest retrieved from reference TRBV5-1 and TRBJ2-2, is KAGVTQTPRYLIKTRGQQVTLSCSPISGHRSVSWYQQTPGQGLQFLFEYFSETQRNKGNFPGRFSGRQFSNSRSEMNVSTLELGDSALYLCASSFSAGPGELFFGEGSRLTVL.

This clonotype came up a few times. The chain has TRBV5-1 and TRBJ1-2, with D perhaps matching TRBD1 (6 bases). The germline V and J ends were trimmed by 4 bases and 6 bases, with 16 bases remaining between them. The germline V gene has CDR1 SGHRS and CDR2 YFSETQ. CDR3 length: 14 amino acids. The chain's CDR3 is CASSPIPTGDGYTF. The CDR3 bases are TGCGCCAGCAGCCCGATACCGACAGGAGATGGCTACACCTTC.

As to this clonotype: One base away lies a much larger clone, so this may be a sequencing read error. No conserved phenylalanine or tryptophan ends this CDR3, so it is likely a read error. V usage is TRBV4-3 and J usage is TRBJ2-1, with unresolved D. The V and J ends lost 0 bases and 9 bases respectively, with 12 bases between them. From germline, CDR1 is LGHNA and CDR2 YSLEER. The CDR3 consists of 14 residues. The CDR3 reads CASSQDVTNREQFV. Here the CDR3 DNA reads TGCGCCAGCAGCCAAGATGTCACTAACCGTGAGCAGTTCGTC.

There are a few counts of this clonotype. The chain has TRBV6-5 and TRBJ1-1; D is undetermined. Trimming cost V 2 bases and J 1 base, with 14 bases left between them. CDR3 length: 16 residues. The germline CDR1 and CDR2 sequences are MNHEY and SVGAGI. CDR3 DNA: TGTGCCAGCAGTTACGGAGAAGGAGTACGGAACACTGAAGCTTTCTTT. It yields the protein CASSYGEGVRNTEAFF.

The sample holds many counts of this clonotype. This chain connects TRBV5-1 to TRBJ2-3; D gene ambiguous. With 1 base removed from V and 1 base from J, the gap between germline ends came to 10 bases. This CDR3 contains 15 residues. CDR1 and CDR2 (germline): SGHRS, YFSETQ. The chain's CDR3 is CASSLTPRGTDTQYF. The CDR3 nucleotides are TGCGCCAGCAGCTTGACTCCTAGGGGCACAGATACGCAGTATTTT.

The chain links TRBV12-3 or TRBV12-4 to TRBJ2-7; possibly TRBD2 for D (5 bases). Trimming shortened V by 4 bases and J by 2 bases, and 9 bases separated the two germline ends. The CDR3 length is 13 residues. The CDR3 sequence: CASSWGAAYEQYF. In nucleotides, the CDR3 is TGTGCCAGCAGTTGGGGAGCGGCCTACGAGCAGTACTTC.

The chain recombines TRBV6-1 with TRBJ2-2, with TRBD1 matching 10 bases. Germline assignment: CDR1 MNHNS and CDR2 SASEGT. With 4 bases clipped from V and 4 bases from J, the junction kept 6 bases outside the gene matches. The CDR3 has 16 amino acids. The CDR3 nucleotides are TGTGCCAGCAGTGTCCGGACAGGGGGTAGCACCGGGGAGCTGTTTTTT. Translating it yields CASSVRTGGSTGELFF.

This clonotype has at least ten counts. The V call is TRBV29-1, the J call TRBJ1-5; D ambiguous. Trimming removed 4 bases from V and 6 bases from J, with 10 bases in between. The length of the CDR3 is 12 residues. Germline V lookup: CDR1 SQVTM, CDR2 ANQGSEA. The CDR3 reads CSVGSTGQPQHF. CDR3 nucleotides: TGCAGCGTTGGTTCAACGGGTCAGCCCCAGCATTTT.

This clonotype was seen many times. The rearrangement links TRBV19 to TRBJ1-1; 8 positions match TRBD1. CDR1 and CDR2 from the germline V gene are LNHDA and SQIVND (reference sequence). The ends lost 5 bases at V and 1 base at J; junction bases unmatched: 6. CDR3 length: 15 amino acids. The CDR3, as DNA: TGTGCCAGTAGTCCCAGGGGGCTCGGGAACACTGAAGCTTTCTTT. This codes for CASSPRGLGNTEAFF. Full variable domain (rest looked up from reference TRBV19 and TRBJ1-1): DGGITQSPKYLFRKEGQNVTLSCEQNLNHDAMYWYRQDPGQGLRLIYYSQIVNDFQKGDIAEGYSVSREKKESFPLTVTSAQKNPTAFYLCASSPRGLGNTEAFFGQGTRLTVV.

The table lists this clonotype with many counts. This rearrangement joins TRBV12-3 or TRBV12-4 to TRBJ1-3; D possibly corresponds to TRBD1 (6 bases). The CDR3 has 16 residues. The ends were cut back, 0 bases at V and 4 bases at J, with 13 bases in the middle. The CDR3 protein is CASSLARGRRGNTIYF. DNA of the CDR3: TGTGCCAGCAGTTTAGCCAGGGGCCGGCGAGGAAACACCATATATTTT.

This chain connects TRBV5-1 to TRBJ2-3, with a weak D call TRBD1 (5 bases). V was clipped by 0 bases and J by 0 bases, with 11 bases between them. The CDR3 has 16 residues. In germline, CDR1 is SGHRS, CDR2 YFSETQ. The CDR3, as DNA: TGCGCCAGCAGCTTGGATAAGGGGTTTAGCACAGATACGCAGTATTTT. Amino acids: CASSLDKGFSTDTQYF.

This clonotype was found many times. The genes are TRBV10-3 and TRBJ2-3; TRBD2 is a possible D gene (5 bases). CDR1 and CDR2 (germline): ENHRY, SYGVKD. With 9 bases removed from V and 0 bases from J, the gap between germline ends came to 7 bases. This CDR3 has 12 residues. CDR3 coding DNA: TGTGCCATGGGCGGGAGCACAGATACGCAGTATTTT. Amino acids: CAMGGSTDTQYF.

This clonotype was seen many times. This chain connects TRBV25-1 to TRBJ2-5, with 7 bases aligning to TRBD1. The CDR3 loop spans 13 amino acids. The junction had 3 bases not matched to a gene; V was cut back by 3 bases and J by 5 bases. Germline V gene sequence: CDR1 MGHDK, CDR2 SYGVNS. DNA of the CDR3: TGTGCCAGCAGTGACCAGGGGGTGGAGACCCAGTACTTC. It encodes CASSDQGVETQYF.